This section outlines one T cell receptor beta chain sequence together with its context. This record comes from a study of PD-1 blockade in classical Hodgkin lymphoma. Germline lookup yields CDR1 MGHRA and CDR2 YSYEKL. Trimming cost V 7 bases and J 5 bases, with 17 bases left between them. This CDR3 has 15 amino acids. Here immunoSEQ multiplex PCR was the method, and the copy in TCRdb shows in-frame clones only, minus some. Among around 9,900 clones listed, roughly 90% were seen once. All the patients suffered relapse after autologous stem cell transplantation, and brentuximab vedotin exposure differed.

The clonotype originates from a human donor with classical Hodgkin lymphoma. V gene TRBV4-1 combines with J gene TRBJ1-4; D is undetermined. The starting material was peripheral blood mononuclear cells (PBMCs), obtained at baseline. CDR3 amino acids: CASTQNGRGNEKLFF. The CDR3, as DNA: TGCGCCAGCACCCAGAACGGCAGAGGGAATGAAAAACTGTTTTTT.